This T cell receptor beta chain was captured in a study of T cell responses to AZD1222 COVID-19 vaccine. This CDR3 is 15 amino acids long. Per the germline V gene, CDR1 is SEHNR and CDR2 is FQNEAQ (reference sequence). Trimming stripped 6 bases from V and 6 bases from J, with 21 bases between. Study-wide findings and caveats: Among spike-specific TCRs, nearly half reportedly target unmutated variant regions. CD4 TCRs covered the whole spike, strongest at regions 160-218 and 743-854. Baseline antibody screening turned up just six or seven seropositive AZD1222 recipients.

Remarks on this clone: What it binds is not known.

TCRdb's copy holds only in-frame clones and misses some; the assay was immunoSEQ multiplex PCR. This table has tens of thousands of clones, 70% to 90% appearing once. The sequence was collected from an adult who received the MenACWY meningococcal vaccine as a control. The sample here was peripheral blood, taken 28 days after the second dose of the MenACWY control vaccine. V and J are TRBV7-9 and TRBJ2-7; D might be TRBD1 or TRBD2, each matching 5 bases. CDR3: CASRFGTAPGAEQYF. As DNA, the CDR3 is TGTGCCAGCAGATTTGGGACCGCTCCCGGGGCCGAGCAGTACTTC.